The source of this TCR beta chain is a study of blood T cell repertoires in COVID-19. Across the whole study: Acute and convalescent COVID-19 specimens originated in the United States, Italy and Spain.

This clone was recorded once. The authors' processing: Reference gene primer amplification in the assay estimated nucleated cell counts. Assay: immunoSEQ multiplex PCR; the TCRdb copy retains only in-frame clones and omits some. V and J calls plus clone size are reproduced from that table; the DNA served to infer D and trimming. The sample holds around 23,000 clones, over 60% seen once. Unmatched junction bases numbered 13, after V lost 4 bases and J lost 7 bases. CDR3 length: 17 amino acids. Germline V gene sequence: CDR1 KGHDR, CDR2 SFDVKD. Sequencing was done on a sample of peripheral blood. The TCR sequence derives from a woman aged 80 or over with acute or convalescent COVID-19. The V call is TRBV24-1, the J call TRBJ1-2, with 11 positions matching TRBD1. For the CDR3, the DNA is TGTGCCACCAGTGACCCACGGACAGGGGGCAACGTAGGTGGCTACACCTTC. As protein: CATSDPRTGGNVGGYTF.